This entry is about one T cell receptor (beta chain). Original processing notes: Estimated nucleated cell counts came from reference gene primer amplification. Here immunoSEQ multiplex PCR was the method, and the copy in TCRdb shows in-frame clones only, minus some. The DNA gave D and trimming, while V, J and clone size come from that table. There are 100,000 to 120,000 clones in the sample; 70% to 90% occur only once, and 4% to 5.5% lies in the top ten. The data were taken from a study of blood T cell repertoires in COVID-19. Across the study: COVID-19 samples from acute and convalescent phases originated in the United States, Italy and Spain. Sources were T cells, B-cell-depleted T cells, or PBMCs; the material itself was cDNA or gDNA.

Germline loops: CDR1 KGHSH, CDR2 LQKENI. The CDR3 extends over 15 amino acids. V lost 3 bases and J lost 5; bases outside the gene matches: 4. Material for sequencing was peripheral blood. The sequence was obtained from a woman between 45 and 60 years old with acute or convalescent COVID-19. The rearrangement joins TRBV18 to TRBJ2-3; the match to TRBD1 covers 11 bases. The CDR3 spells CASSPGQGARDTQYF. CDR3 sequence (DNA): TGTGCCAGCTCACCTGGACAGGGGGCGCGAGATACGCAGTATTTT.